These T cell receptor beta chains were read from a single sample in a study of CD8+ T cells in alopecia areata. Measured with immunoSEQ multiplex PCR; TCRdb has only the in-frame clones, and not every one. This table holds 140,000 to 150,000 clones, 62% found once. Sequenced material: CD8+ T cells sorted from blood. These TCRs come from a human donor in good health. Each CDR3 is given with its conserved first and last residue. D genes are given only for firm matches. Size tells how often a clone was seen (once, few, many) or the class of an expanded clone, and some rows leave it out.

V gene: TRBV5-1
J gene: TRBJ2-3
clone size: .
D gene: .
CDR3 protein: CASSFIGRGTDTQYF
CDR3 DNA: TGCGCCAGCAGCTTTATTGGCCGAGGCACAGATACGCAGTATTTT

V gene: TRBV29-1
J gene: TRBJ2-5
clone size: .
D gene: TRBD2
CDR3 protein: CSARRESETQYF
CDR3 DNA: TGCAGCGCGCGGCGGGAGTCGGAGACCCAGTACTTC

V gene: TRBV27
J gene: TRBJ2-3
clone size: .
D gene: .
CDR3 protein: CASLGVTDTQYF
CDR3 DNA: TGTGCCAGCCTTGGTGTGACAGATACGCAGTATTTT

V gene: TRBV4-1
J gene: TRBJ2-7
clone size: .
D gene: .
CDR3 protein: CASSHWGVEQYF
CDR3 DNA: TGCGCCAGCAGCCACTGGGGGGTGGAGCAGTACTTC

V gene: TRBV30
J gene: TRBJ1-2
clone size: .
D gene: TRBD1
CDR3 protein: CAWGQGAHEGYGYTF
CDR3 DNA: TGTGCCTGGGGACAGGGGGCGCATGAAGGCTATGGCTACACCTTC

V gene: TRBV7-9
J gene: TRBJ2-3
clone size: .
D gene: TRBD2
CDR3 protein: CASSPPGTSGRLDTQYF
CDR3 DNA: TGTGCCAGCAGCCCACCCGGGACTAGCGGGAGATTAGATACGCAGTATTTT

V gene: TRBV7-9
J gene: TRBJ1-1
clone size: .
D gene: TRBD1
CDR3 protein: CASRGQKMNTEAFF
CDR3 DNA: TGTGCCAGCAGGGGACAGAAAATGAACACTGAAGCTTTCTTT

V gene: TRBV11-1
J gene: TRBJ1-1
clone size: .
D gene: .
CDR3 protein: CASSLVTEAFF
CDR3 DNA: TGTGCCAGCAGCTTAGTCACTGAAGCTTTCTTT

V gene: TRBV9
J gene: TRBJ2-1
clone size: .
D gene: TRBD2
CDR3 protein: CASSVFAQLAGVHNEQFF
CDR3 DNA: TGTGCCAGCAGCGTGTTTGCCCAACTAGCGGGAGTCCACAATGAGCAGTTCTTC

V gene: TRBV29-1
J gene: TRBJ2-7
clone size: .
D gene: .
CDR3 protein: CSVASGERRLYEQYF
CDR3 DNA: TGCAGCGTTGCATCGGGGGAGCGTCGTCTGTACGAGCAGTACTTC

V gene: TRBV7-9
J gene: TRBJ2-5
clone size: .
D gene: .
CDR3 protein: CASSLDQFQETQYF
CDR3 DNA: TGTGCCAGCAGCTTAGATCAGTTTCAAGAGACCCAGTACTTC

V gene: TRBV6-5
J gene: TRBJ2-3
clone size: few
D gene: .
CDR3 protein: CASSLYPKPRDTQYF
CDR3 DNA: TGTGCCAGCAGTCTCTACCCTAAACCCCGGGATACGCAGTATTTT

V gene: TRBV5-1
J gene: TRBJ2-7
clone size: .
D gene: .
CDR3 protein: CASSLAQQPWWQYF
CDR3 DNA: TGCGCCAGCAGCTTGGCCCAGCAACCCTGGTGGCAGTACTTC

V gene: TRBV13
J gene: TRBJ2-7
clone size: .
D gene: .
CDR3 protein: CASSFEGNHEQYF
CDR3 DNA: TGTGCCAGCAGTTTCGAAGGGAACCACGAGCAGTACTTC

V gene: TRBV4-1
J gene: TRBJ2-7
clone size: few
D gene: .
CDR3 protein: CASSQVSFDYEQYF
CDR3 DNA: TGCGCCAGCAGCCAAGTGTCGTTCGACTACGAGCAGTACTTC

V gene: TRBV9
J gene: TRBJ2-2
clone size: .
D gene: TRBD1
CDR3 protein: CASSVGDSPAAGELFF
CDR3 DNA: TGTGCCAGCAGCGTAGGGGACAGCCCGGCAGCCGGGGAGCTGTTTTTT

V gene: TRBV7-9
J gene: TRBJ2-7
clone size: few
D gene: .
CDR3 protein: CASSRSRNYEQYF
CDR3 DNA: TGTGCCAGCAGCCGATCCAGGAACTACGAGCAGTACTTC

V gene: TRBV9
J gene: TRBJ2-1
clone size: .
D gene: TRBD2
CDR3 protein: CASSPLAGGGDEQFF
CDR3 DNA: TGTGCCAGCAGCCCTCTAGCGGGAGGTGGGGATGAGCAGTTCTTC

V gene: TRBV7-9
J gene: TRBJ1-5
clone size: .
D gene: .
CDR3 protein: CASSSAGNQPQHF
CDR3 DNA: TGTGCCAGCAGCTCAGCAGGGAACCAGCCCCAGCATTTT

V gene: TRBV6-5
J gene: TRBJ2-3
clone size: .
D gene: TRBD2
CDR3 protein: CASSSGLADTDTQYF
CDR3 DNA: TGTGCCAGCAGTTCGGGACTAGCGGACACAGATACGCAGTATTTT

V gene: TRBV9
J gene: TRBJ2-1
clone size: many
D gene: .
CDR3 protein: CASSPSVTVDEQFF
CDR3 DNA: TGTGCCAGCAGCCCATCGGTAACCGTGGATGAGCAGTTCTTC

V gene: TRBV29-1
J gene: TRBJ2-6
clone size: .
D gene: .
CDR3 protein: CSVEVRSSGANVLTF
CDR3 DNA: TGCAGCGTTGAAGTTCGGAGCTCTGGGGCCAACGTCCTGACTTTC

V gene: TRBV2
J gene: TRBJ2-3
clone size: .
D gene: .
CDR3 protein: CASSSLDTQYF
CDR3 DNA: TGTGCCAGCAGCTCTTTAGATACGCAGTATTTT

V gene: TRBV11-1
J gene: TRBJ2-3
clone size: .
D gene: .
CDR3 protein: CASTLRRGTDTQYF
CDR3 DNA: TGTGCCAGCACCCTTCGGCGGGGCACAGATACGCAGTATTTT

V gene: TRBV29-1
J gene: TRBJ2-7
clone size: .
D gene: .
CDR3 protein: CSVEDRSGRGPYEQYF
CDR3 DNA: TGCAGCGTTGAAGATCGTAGTGGCAGGGGACCCTACGAGCAGTACTTC

V gene: TRBV27
J gene: TRBJ2-1
clone size: .
D gene: .
CDR3 protein: CASRGSGHNEQFF
CDR3 DNA: TGTGCCAGCAGAGGTAGCGGCCACAATGAGCAGTTCTTC

V gene: TRBV6-6
J gene: TRBJ2-7
clone size: .
D gene: TRBD1
CDR3 protein: CASSYPTGGTYEQYF
CDR3 DNA: TGTGCCAGCAGTTACCCGACAGGGGGAACCTACGAGCAGTACTTC